A single sample gave rise to the 32 T cell receptor beta chains below, sequenced in a study of T cells after yellow fever vaccination (dated by TCRdb to between 2018 and 2021). In light of the paper, this sample's treatment or condition label describes: live attenuated yellow fever vaccine strain. The method behind the library was 5' RACE. The sequencer was an Illumina HiSeq 2500. The raw public data were reprocessed by TCRdb itself: fastp quality trimming at Q25, MiXCR clonotype calling, in-frame beta chains only. Every entry covers one CDR3 protein and lists the most common genes and DNA from its rows. The sample records a few hundred thousand distinct CDR3 sequences, about 7% of which are singletons. The ten top clones hold approximately 0.87% of the sample. Sequencing was performed on CD4+ T cells sorted from PBMCs, taken 15 days after the yellow fever booster vaccination. These receptors were obtained from a man aged 25-45 years who received the YFV17D yellow fever vaccine.

V usage is TRBV24-1 and J usage is TRBJ2-1, with 7 bases identical to TRBD2. J gave up 10 bases and V 4 bases, and 6 bases lay outside the gene matches. There are 13 residues in the CDR3. Germline V gives CDR1 KGHDR, CDR2 SFDVKD. CDR3 DNA: TGTGCCACCAGTGACCCGACTAGCAGAGAGCAGTTCTTC. The encoded protein is CATSDPTSREQFF.

The J gene is TRBJ1-5, the V gene TRBV7-9; unclear D gene. The V gene lost 5 bases and the J gene lost 4 bases, with 9 bases spanning the gap. This CDR3 region has 13 residues. Germline V lookup: CDR1 SEHNR, CDR2 FQNEAQ (reference sequence). CDR3: CASSDTVNQPQHF. DNA of the CDR3: TGTGCCAGCAGCGACACCGTGAATCAGCCCCAGCATTTT.

The CDR3 DNA is TGTGCCAGCAGCCCACTGGGCCCAAGCACAGATACGCAGTATTTT. Its protein product is CASSPLGPSTDTQYF. This chain links TRBV5-6 with TRBJ2-3, with D hard to call. Germline V gene lookup returns CDR1 SGHDT and CDR2 YYEEEE. The V gene lost 4 bases and the J gene lost 0 bases, with 12 bases spanning the gap. The CDR3 loop spans 15 amino acids.

The J gene is TRBJ1-6, the V gene TRBV6-5; no firm D call. Trimming left V 4 bases short and J 8 bases short, with 18 bases between. Germline V gene data show CDR1 as MNHEY and CDR2 as SVGAGI. The CDR3 consists of 16 residues. The CDR3 loop is CASSSQPPGPHSPLHF. CDR3 DNA sequence: TGTGCCAGCAGTTCCCAACCCCCGGGCCCTCATTCACCCCTCCACTTT.

This clonotype appeared many times. The rearrangement joins TRBV29-1 to TRBJ2-7; TRBD2 might be the D (5 bases). Germline V lookup: CDR1 SQVTM, CDR2 ANQGSEA. The CDR3 contains 12 residues. V was cut by 4 bases and J by 2 bases, with 9 bases left in between. The CDR3 loop is CSVADGTYEQYF. The CDR3 bases are TGCAGCGTTGCCGACGGGACCTACGAGCAGTACTTC.

This clonotype was seen a few times. Mismatch with germline at one junction end may stem from a read error. The V gene is TRBV7-7, the J gene TRBJ2-5; D perhaps matches TRBD2 (6 bases). This CDR3 is built from 16 residues. Germline V gene lookup returns CDR1 SSHAT and CDR2 FNYEAQ (reference sequence). The CDR3 is CASSLGRLVSQETQYF. Here the CDR3 DNA reads TGTGCTAGCAGCCTAGGCAGACTAGTCTCCCAAGAGACCCAGTACTTC.

This clonotype was found once. The chain couples TRBV4-2 to TRBJ2-7; D is possibly TRBD1 or TRBD2 (5 bases each). Germline assignment: CDR1 LGHNA and CDR2 YNFKEQ. The V and J ends lost 4 bases and 5 bases respectively, with 15 bases between them. There are 14 residues in the CDR3. The CDR3 coding sequence is TGTGCCAGCAGCCCTGCTGGGGGAGATAACGAGCAGTACTTC. It codes for CASSPAGGDNEQYF.

This clonotype was seen a handful of times. This sequence joins TRBV20-1 and TRBJ2-1; D may be TRBD1 or TRBD2 (5 bases each). Per germline, CDR1 DFQATT and CDR2 SNEGSKA (reference sequence). V gave up 0 bases and J gave up 1 base, with 13 bases separating them. This CDR3 has 16 amino acids. The CDR3 is CSARDVGVSSYNEQFF. As DNA, the CDR3 is TGCAGTGCTAGAGATGTGGGGGTAAGTTCCTACAATGAGCAGTTCTTC.

The gene calls are TRBV5-1 and TRBJ2-3; a weak D match, TRBD2 (5 bases). V was trimmed by 0 bases and J by 2 bases, leaving 13 bases between them. The CDR3 is 16 amino acids. The germline V gene encodes CDR1 SGHRS and CDR2 YFSETQ. The CDR3: CASSLAVGEPTDTQYF. In DNA form, the CDR3 reads TGCGCCAGCAGCTTGGCTGTGGGAGAGCCCACAGATACGCAGTATTTT.

The chain links TRBV7-2 to TRBJ2-5; no firm D call. CDR3 length: 14 residues. V was cut by 1 base and J by 3 bases, with 9 bases left in between. Germline V gene data show CDR1 as SGHTA and CDR2 as FQGNSA. The CDR3 loop is CASSLGRSEETQYF. The CDR3 DNA reads TGTGCCAGCAGCTTAGGCAGGAGCGAAGAGACCCAGTACTTC.

This clonotype appeared many times. The rearrangement joins TRBV4-3 to TRBJ2-7; 11 nucleotides match TRBD1. From germline, CDR1 is LGHNA and CDR2 YSLEER. The CDR3 sequence is 16 residues long. V lost 4 bases and J lost 2; bases outside the gene matches: 7. CDR3 protein: CASSRTPGQGAYEQYF. CDR3 DNA sequence: TGCGCCAGCAGCCGGACCCCGGGACAGGGGGCCTACGAGCAGTACTTC.

Comment on this clonotype: At one end, the junction sequence differs from germline, possibly due to a read error. V usage is TRBV5-5 and J usage is TRBJ1-6; a possible D gene is TRBD1 (6 bases). The CDR3 is 11 residues long. Germline V gene data show CDR1 as SGHKS and CDR2 as YYEKEE (reference sequence). The CDR3 sequence is CASRLDSSIHF. The CDR3 region has the DNA TGTGCCAGCAGGTTGGACAGCTCGATCCACTTT.

In this sample, this clonotype turned up many times. The chain joins TRBV18 to TRBJ1-6; D is possibly TRBD1 (6 bases). Per the germline V gene, CDR1 is KGHSH and CDR2 is LQKENI. V was clipped by 3 bases and J by 10 bases, with 13 bases between them. The CDR3 is 14 residues long. As DNA, the CDR3 is TGTGCCAGCTCACCTGCCGGGGGCGAGTCACCCCTCCACTTT. Encoded protein: CASSPAGGESPLHF. The full variable domain, completed using reference TRBV18 and TRBJ1-6, is NAGVMQNPRHLVRRRGQEARLRCSPMKGHSHVYWYRQLPEEGLKFMVYLQKENIIDESGMPKERFSAEFPKEGPSILRIQQVVRGDSAAYFCASSPAGGESPLHFGNGTRLTVT.

This clonotype occurred many times. The chain links TRBV12-3 or TRBV12-4 to TRBJ2-2; 9 bases align to TRBD1. Unmatched junction bases numbered 4, after V lost 5 bases and J lost 12 bases. The CDR3 loop spans 12 amino acids. The DNA for the CDR3 is TGTGCCAGCAGTCCCGGGACAGGGAAGCTGTTTTTT. This translates into CASSPGTGKLFF.

The chain couples TRBV20-1 to TRBJ2-7; D ambiguous. There are 12 residues in the CDR3. V lost 1 base, J lost 2 bases, and 6 bases lay in between. Looked up from germline, CDR1 is DFQATT and CDR2 is SNEGSKA (reference sequence). This CDR3 reads CSARALPYEQYF. The CDR3 DNA follows: TGCAGTGCTAGAGCCCTCCCCTACGAGCAGTACTTC.

This chain uses TRBV20-1 with TRBJ1-4, with D perhaps TRBD1 (6 bases). The length of the CDR3 is 12 residues. The germline V gene has CDR1 DFQATT and CDR2 SNEGSKA (reference sequence). V was clipped by 6 bases and J by 10 bases, with 15 bases between them. The DNA for the CDR3 is TGCAGTGCCCGGTGGGGGGGGCGAAAACTGTTTTTT. Translation gives CSARWGGRKLFF.

The chain combines TRBV3-1 with TRBJ1-2; D uncertain. The length of the CDR3 is 14 residues. In germline, CDR1 is LGHDT, CDR2 YNNKEL (reference sequence). Between the trimmed V and J ends, which lost 0 bases and 5 bases, there was a span of 10 bases. The CDR3 DNA follows: TGTGCCAGCAGCCAAGACACAACTCGTTATGGCTACACCTTC. Translated, it gives CASSQDTTRYGYTF.

In this sample, this clonotype turned up a few times. V is TRBV20-1 and J is TRBJ2-5; D could derive from TRBD1 or TRBD2 (5 bases each). V lost 6 bases and J lost 9, with 20 bases in between. The CDR3 has 13 amino acids. Germline-derived CDR1 and CDR2 are DFQATT and SNEGSKA (reference sequence). Written as DNA, the CDR3 is TGCAGTGCCCCGGGACGGCCCGGCCGGGCCCAGTACTTC. It is translated as CSAPGRPGRAQYF.

The chain links TRBV7-8 to TRBJ2-1, with no clear D. Germline V gene lookup returns CDR1 SGHVS and CDR2 FQNEAQ. This CDR3 is 16 amino acids long. The ends were cut back, 2 bases at V and 5 bases at J, with 16 bases in the middle. In DNA form, the CDR3 reads TGTGCCAGCAGCTTACCGGCGAGAAGCGTGAACAATGAGCAGTTCTTC. Its protein product is CASSLPARSVNNEQFF.

The chain employs TRBV20-1 and TRBJ2-3, with 9 bases identical to TRBD2. Losses at the gene ends were 5 bases for V and 1 base for J; bases not matched to a gene: 7. The CDR3 is 15 amino acids. Germline loops: CDR1 DFQATT, CDR2 SNEGSKA (reference sequence). DNA for the CDR3: TGCAGTGCTCCGCCGCGACTAGCGGGCACAGATACGCAGTATTTT. Translation gives CSAPPRLAGTDTQYF.

A few counts support this clonotype. The rearrangement links TRBV4-3 to TRBJ2-7; D is ambiguous. Trimming took off 3 bases at V and 4 bases at J, with 16 bases between the two ends. Germline V gene lookup returns CDR1 LGHNA and CDR2 YSLEER. The CDR3 contains 15 residues. CDR3 amino acids: CASSHDWQMEYEQYF. As DNA, the CDR3 is TGCGCCAGCAGCCATGACTGGCAGATGGAGTACGAGCAGTACTTC.

This clonotype was seen at least ten times. This sequence joins TRBV20-1 and TRBJ2-1; TRBD2 agrees at 10 bases. CDR1 and CDR2 from the germline V gene are DFQATT and SNEGSKA (reference sequence). The CDR3 consists of 17 residues. Trimming at V came to 5 bases and at J to 6 bases, leaving 16 bases not matched to a gene. CDR3 coding DNA: TGCAGTGCTCCTAGACTAGCGGGTCACACGACGGCCAATGAGCAGTTCTTC. It translates to CSAPRLAGHTTANEQFF.

V usage is TRBV9 and J usage is TRBJ2-3; 10 positions agree with TRBD2. The CDR3 extends over 16 amino acids. J lost 9 bases, V lost 3 bases, and 13 bases had no gene match. CDR1 and CDR2 from the germline V gene are SGDLS and YYNGEE. The CDR3 is CASSGTSGRGITTQYF. As DNA, the CDR3 is TGTGCCAGCAGCGGGACTAGCGGCCGAGGTATAACAACGCAGTATTTT.

The chain carries TRBV7-6 and TRBJ2-3, with a possible D match to TRBD2 (7 bases). The germline CDR1 and CDR2 sequences are SGHVS and FNYEAQ. With 6 bases removed from V and 1 base from J, the gap between germline ends came to 14 bases. The CDR3 has 15 residues. The CDR3 coding sequence is TGTGCCAGCAGTTTTCTCGGGGGGCGCACAGATACGCAGTATTTT. This sequence encodes CASSFLGGRTDTQYF.

This clonotype came up many times. The chain employs TRBV5-1 and TRBJ2-7; the D gene could be TRBD1 or TRBD2 (5 bases each). The V gene lost 4 bases and the J gene lost 7 bases, with 15 bases spanning the gap. The CDR3 has 13 amino acids. Germline values: CDR1 SGHRS, CDR2 YFSETQ. The CDR3 DNA is TGCGCCAGCAGCCTCCGGGACCAAGGAGAGCAGTACTTC. Translated: CASSLRDQGEQYF.

This chain uses TRBV5-6 with TRBJ2-3; D possibly matches TRBD1 or TRBD2 (5 bases each). This CDR3 has 15 residues. Germline CDR1 reads SGHDT; CDR2 reads YYEEEE. V shed 5 bases and J shed 0 bases, with 13 bases lying between them. Here the CDR3 reads CASSAGTSSTDTQYF. For the CDR3, the DNA is TGTGCCAGCAGTGCCGGGACCTCCAGCACAGATACGCAGTATTTT.

As to this clonotype: A much bigger clone sits one base away, suggesting this may be a read error. The chain carries TRBV19 and TRBJ2-1; 9 bases line up with TRBD1. Germline lookup yields CDR1 LNHDA and CDR2 SQIVND (reference sequence). This CDR3 spans 19 amino acids. The DNA of the CDR3 is TGTGACAGTAGTATGGTGGGACAGGGTTATTTTTCGTCCTACAATGAGCAGTTCTTC. Translation: CDSSMVGQGYFSSYNEQFF.

The J gene is TRBJ2-7, the V gene TRBV13, with TRBD1 identical over 11 bases. J gave up 0 bases and V 4 bases, and 14 bases lay outside the gene matches. CDR1 is PRHDT, CDR2 FYEKMQ, per germline (reference sequence). The CDR3 spans 19 residues. The DNA of the CDR3 is TGTGCCAGCAGCTCGGCTCCGGGACAGGGGGTTGGGGGCTCCTACGAGCAGTACTTC. It is translated as CASSSAPGQGVGGSYEQYF.

This clonotype appeared a few times. The chain has TRBV5-1 and TRBJ1-2; TRBD1 is a possible D gene (5 bases). The CDR3 consists of 13 residues. Germline lookup yields CDR1 SGHRS and CDR2 YFSETQ. V lost 0 bases to trimming and J lost 10 bases, with 13 bases between them. The CDR3 DNA follows: TGCGCCAGCAGCTTGGATCGGCAGGGTTTCTACACCTTC. Translating it yields CASSLDRQGFYTF.

Ten or more counts support this clonotype. The chain combines TRBV20-1 with TRBJ2-7, with a tentative D call TRBD2 (5 bases). CDR3 length: 11 residues. Deletions cut 3 bases from V and 3 bases from J, with 6 bases between. CDR1 and CDR2 (germline): DFQATT, SNEGSKA (reference sequence). CDR3 sequence: CSARTNYEQYF. CDR3 DNA: TGCAGTGCTAGGACTAACTACGAGCAGTACTTC.

V gene TRBV5-7 combines with J gene TRBJ1-2, with D tentatively TRBD1 (5 bases). TRBV5-7 is annotated as an ORF whose role is uncertain. CDR3 size: 14 residues. Trimming removed 4 bases from V and 2 bases from J, with 12 bases in between. In DNA form, the CDR3 reads TGTGCCAGCAGCCACGGGACGGAAAACTATGGCTACACCTTC. Its protein is CASSHGTENYGYTF.

The chain joins TRBV7-9 to TRBJ1-1; 9 bases map to TRBD1. The V and J ends lost 5 bases and 6 bases, in that order; junction bases with no gene match: 7. The germline gives CDR1 SEHNR, CDR2 FQNEAQ (reference sequence). The CDR3 is 14 amino acids. The CDR3 here is CASSATGGEAEAFF. In DNA form, the CDR3 reads TGTGCCAGCAGCGCGACAGGGGGGGAGGCTGAAGCTTTCTTT.